The clone carrying this T cell receptor beta chain came up many times. This entry belongs to a study of T cells in Graves' hyperthyroidism and ophthalmopathy. Authors of the study amplified TCR beta CDR3 regions from RNA transcripts. A first-round RT-PCR of the TCR CDR3 used the HTBI primer set. TCRdb ran MiXCR on the multiplex PCR reads and lists one entry per CDR3 protein. Seen here are roughly 400,000 distinct CDR3 sequences, roughly 14% observed once, and the top ten hold 28%. CDR3 size: 15 residues. CDR1 and CDR2 (germline): SGHVS, FQNEAQ. With 3 bases removed from V and 5 bases from J, the gap between germline ends came to 13 bases.

This receptor was taken from a woman younger than 35 with Graves' hyperthyroidism that later progressed to Graves' ophthalmopathy. J is TRBJ2-2 and V is TRBV7-8, with D maybe TRBD1 (5 bases). Input material: blood. The DNA for the CDR3 is TGTGCCAGCAGCTTCCTCACCCGACAGACCGGGGAGCTGTTTTTT. Translation gives CASSFLTRQTGELFF.